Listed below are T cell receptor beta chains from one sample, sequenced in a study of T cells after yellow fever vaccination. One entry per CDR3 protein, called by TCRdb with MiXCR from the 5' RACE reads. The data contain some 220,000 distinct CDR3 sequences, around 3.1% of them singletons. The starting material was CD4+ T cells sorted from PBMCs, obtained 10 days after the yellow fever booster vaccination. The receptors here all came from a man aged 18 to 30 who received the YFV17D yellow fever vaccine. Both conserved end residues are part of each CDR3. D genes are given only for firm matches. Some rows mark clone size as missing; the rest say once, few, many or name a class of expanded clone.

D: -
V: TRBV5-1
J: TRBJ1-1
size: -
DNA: TGCGCCAGCAGAGATGGGACCAGCACTGAAGCTTTCTTT
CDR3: CASRDGTSTEAFF

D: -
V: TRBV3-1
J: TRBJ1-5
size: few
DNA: TGTGCCAGCAGCCAAGGGAGGGTCCAACGGCCCCAGCATTTT
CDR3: CASSQGRVQRPQHF

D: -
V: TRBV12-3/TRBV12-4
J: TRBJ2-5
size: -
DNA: TGTGCCAGCAGCCCCTCCGGGACGGTTGGAGAGACCCAGTACTTC
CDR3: CASSPSGTVGETQYF

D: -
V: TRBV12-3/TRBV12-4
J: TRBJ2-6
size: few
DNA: TGTGCCAGCAGTCCAGGGAGAGGCTCTGGGGCCAACGTCCTGACTTTC
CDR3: CASSPGRGSGANVLTF

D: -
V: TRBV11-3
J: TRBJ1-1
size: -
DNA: TGTGCCAGCAGCCGTAGCGTCGAGAACACTGAAGCTTTCTTT
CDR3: CASSRSVENTEAFF

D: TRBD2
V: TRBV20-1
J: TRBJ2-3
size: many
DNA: TGCAGTGCTAGATCCCCGACTAGCGGGGGGCCAGATACGCAGTATTTT
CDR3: CSARSPTSGGPDTQYF

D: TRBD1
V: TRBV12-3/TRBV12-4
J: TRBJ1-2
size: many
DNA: TGTGCCAGCAGTTTTCAGGACAGGGTCATCTATGGCTACACCTTC
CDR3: CASSFQDRVIYGYTF

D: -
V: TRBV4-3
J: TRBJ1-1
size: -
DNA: TGCGCCAGCAGTCGAAGGGACGGACTCATGAACACTGAAGCTTTCTTT
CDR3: CASSRRDGLMNTEAFF

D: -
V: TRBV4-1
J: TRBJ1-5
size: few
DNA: TGCGCCAGCAGCCATGGGGGGGTGGGGAGCAATCAGCCCCAGCATTTT
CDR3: CASSHGGVGSNQPQHF

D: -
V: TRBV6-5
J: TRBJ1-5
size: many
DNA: TGTGCCAGCAGTCGGGGCGGGTGGGGTAGCAATCAGCCCCAGCATTTT
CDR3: CASSRGGWGSNQPQHF

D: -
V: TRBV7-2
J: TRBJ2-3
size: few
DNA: TGTGCCAGCAGCCCAAGGGGGACCCTCAGAGATACGCAGTATTTT
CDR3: CASSPRGTLRDTQYF

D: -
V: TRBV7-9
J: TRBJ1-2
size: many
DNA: TGTGCCAGCAGCATAAGTGCGGGAGGCTACACCTTC
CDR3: CASSISAGGYTF

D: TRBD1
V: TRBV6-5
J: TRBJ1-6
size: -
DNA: TGTGCCAGCAGCGTACCTCCACAGGGGGCAAAAAATTCACCCCTCCACTTT
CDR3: CASSVPPQGAKNSPLHF

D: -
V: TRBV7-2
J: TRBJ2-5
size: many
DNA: TGTGCCAGCAGCTTGAGTGAGACCCAGTACTTC
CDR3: CASSLSETQYF

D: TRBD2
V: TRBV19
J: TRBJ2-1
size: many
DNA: TGTGCCAGTAGTATCAGGCGGGGGGGCAGGGATGAGCAGTTCTTC
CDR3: CASSIRRGGRDEQFF

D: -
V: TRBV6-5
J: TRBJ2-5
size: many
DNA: TGTGCCAGCAGTTACAGCAGGTACCAAGAGACCCAGTACTTC
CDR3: CASSYSRYQETQYF

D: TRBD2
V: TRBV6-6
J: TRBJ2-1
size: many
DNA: TGTGCCAGCAGTTACGGGACTAGCGGGGGTAATGAGCAGTTCTTC
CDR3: CASSYGTSGGNEQFF

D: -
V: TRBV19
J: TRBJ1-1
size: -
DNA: TGTGCCAGGTTAAAGGGGAGCACTGAAGCTTTCTTT
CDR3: CARLKGSTEAFF

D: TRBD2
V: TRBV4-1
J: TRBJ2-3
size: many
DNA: TGCGCCAGCAGGGCTGTTAGCGGGGGAGATACGCAGTATTTT
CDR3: CASRAVSGGDTQYF

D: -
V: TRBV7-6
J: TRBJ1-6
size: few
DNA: TGTGCCAGCAGCCCACGGGGGTGGGATTCACCCCTCCACTTT
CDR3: CASSPRGWDSPLHF

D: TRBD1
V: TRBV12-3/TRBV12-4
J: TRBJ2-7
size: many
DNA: TGTGCCAGCAGTTCTGGAGAGGGACAGGGATCGTACGAGCAGTACTTC
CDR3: CASSSGEGQGSYEQYF

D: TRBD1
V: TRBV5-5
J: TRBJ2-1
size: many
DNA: TGTGCCAGCAGCCCCGGGACAGGGGGCTACAATGAGCAGTTCTTC
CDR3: CASSPGTGGYNEQFF

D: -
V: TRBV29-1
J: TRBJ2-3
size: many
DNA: TGCAGCGTTAGAACCAAGGGGGGAGATACGCAGTATTTT
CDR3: CSVRTKGGDTQYF

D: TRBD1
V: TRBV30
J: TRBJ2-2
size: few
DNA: TGTGCCTGGAGTCGATCACGGGACAGCAGGAACACCGGGGAGCTGTTTTTT
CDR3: CAWSRSRDSRNTGELFF

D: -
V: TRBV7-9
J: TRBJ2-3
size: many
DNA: TGTGCCAGCAGCTTCGCGGATACGCAGTATTTT
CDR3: CASSFADTQYF

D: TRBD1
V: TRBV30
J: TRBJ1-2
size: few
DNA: TGTGCCTGTCCACAGGGGTCAGCTAACTATGGCTACACCTTC
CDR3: CACPQGSANYGYTF

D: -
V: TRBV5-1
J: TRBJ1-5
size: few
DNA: TGCGCCAGCAGCTCGGGGGTCGGCAGCGGCAATCAGCCCCAGCATTTT
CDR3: CASSSGVGSGNQPQHF

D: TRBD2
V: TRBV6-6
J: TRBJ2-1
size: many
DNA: TGTGCCAGCAGTTACCGGCTAGCGGGGGAGCAGTTCTTC
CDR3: CASSYRLAGEQFF